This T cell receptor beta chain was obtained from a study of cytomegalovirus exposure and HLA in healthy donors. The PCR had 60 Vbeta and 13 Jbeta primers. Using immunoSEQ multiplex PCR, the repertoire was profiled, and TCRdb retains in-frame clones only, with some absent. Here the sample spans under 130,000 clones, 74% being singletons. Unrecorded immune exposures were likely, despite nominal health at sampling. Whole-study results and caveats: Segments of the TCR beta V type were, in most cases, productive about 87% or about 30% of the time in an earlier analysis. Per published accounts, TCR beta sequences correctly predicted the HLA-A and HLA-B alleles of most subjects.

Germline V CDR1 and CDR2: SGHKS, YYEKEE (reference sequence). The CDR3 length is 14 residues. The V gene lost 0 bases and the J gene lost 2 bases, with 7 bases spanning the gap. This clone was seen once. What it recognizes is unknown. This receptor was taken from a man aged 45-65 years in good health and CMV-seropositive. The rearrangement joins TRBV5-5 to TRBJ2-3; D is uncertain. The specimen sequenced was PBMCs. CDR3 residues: CASSLGTYTDTQYF. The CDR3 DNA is TGTGCCAGCAGCTTGGGCACCTACACAGATACGCAGTATTTT. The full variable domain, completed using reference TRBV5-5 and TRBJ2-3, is DAGVTQSPTHLIKTRGQQVTLRCSPISGHKSVSWYQQVLGQGPQFIFQYYEKEERGRGNFPDRFSARQFPNYSSELNVNALLLGDSALYLCASSLGTYTDTQYFGPGTRLTVL.